This T cell receptor beta chain was documented in a study of cytomegalovirus exposure and HLA in healthy donors. For the study at large: The roughly 110 validation repertoires matched the roughly 700 first-cohort repertoires in platform, a later analysis reported.

This clone was seen just once. Antigen unknown. TCRdb's copy holds only in-frame clones and misses some; the assay was immunoSEQ multiplex PCR. The sample has 250,000 to 300,000 clones, around 91% seen once. The trim removed 5 bases at V and 5 bases at J, leaving 4 bases unmatched. This CDR3 comprises 15 residues. Looked up from germline, CDR1 is MNHEY and CDR2 is SMNVEV (reference sequence). From the 120-subject validation cohort, which was separate from the approximately 700-subject first cohort, the donors were drawn. Broader study findings: Among the CMV-associated chains, three were confirmed in vitro as specific for CMV antigens. Listed as cytomegalovirus-associated were 150 or so TCR beta chains.

This sequence originates from a woman in her late teens or twenties in good health and CMV-seronegative. V gene TRBV27 combines with J gene TRBJ2-7, with 15 positions matching TRBD2. What was sequenced was PBMCs. The CDR3 spells CASSMGLAGGDEQYF. The CDR3, as DNA: TGTGCCAGCAGTATGGGACTAGCGGGGGGAGACGAGCAGTACTTC.